Each of the 23 T cell receptor beta chains below was sequenced from the same sample in a study of CD8+ T cells in alopecia areata. Sequencing relied on a cDNA template that was reverse transcribed from extracted RNA. The repertoire was sequenced with immunoSEQ multiplex PCR; TCRdb's copy has only in-frame clones and lacks some. The sample has some 180,000 clones; roughly 46% are singletons. Sample treatment: oral pan-JAK inhibitor, 5-10 mg twice daily. The sequencing used CD8+ T cells sorted from blood, collected at week 52, from a patient treated with tofacitinib. The source is a human donor with alopecia areata.

This chain joins TRBV6-1 and TRBJ1-5; a weak D match, TRBD1 (5 bases). The germline CDR1 and CDR2 sequences are MNHNS and SASEGT. The CDR3 is 14 amino acids. V dropped 1 base and J dropped 6 bases, with 10 bases sitting between them. The CDR3 DNA is TGTGCCAGCAGTGAAGACGGGGGAGGTCAGCCCCAGCATTTT. It is translated as CASSEDGGGQPQHF.

The chain combines TRBV15 with TRBJ2-7; either TRBD1 or TRBD2 may fit D (5 bases each). V shed 0 bases and J shed 6 bases, with 12 bases lying between them. CDR3 length equals 14 residues. CDR1 is LNHNV and CDR2 is YYDKDF in the germline V gene (reference sequence). As DNA, the CDR3 is TGTGCCACCAGCAGAGATCTTGGGGGTTCCGAGCAGTACTTC. Amino acid sequence: CATSRDLGGSEQYF.

Only a few counts were recorded for this clone. J is TRBJ2-3 and V is TRBV2; maybe TRBD1 (5 bases). V gave up 4 bases and J gave up 11 bases, with 7 bases separating them. Germline CDR1 and CDR2: SNHLY and FYNNEI. This CDR3 region has 10 residues. The CDR3 region is CASSVGQQYF. CDR3 sequence (DNA): TGTGCCAGCAGTGTAGGACAGCAGTATTTT.

The V gene is TRBV12-5, the J gene TRBJ2-5; no clear D. Germline CDR1 is LGHNT and CDR2 is FRNRAP. The germline V and J ends were trimmed by 2 bases and 5 bases, with 6 bases remaining between them. The CDR3 extends over 12 amino acids. The CDR3 sequence is CASGLFSETQYF. In DNA, the CDR3 is TGTGCTAGTGGTTTGTTTTCGGAGACCCAGTACTTC.

This clone was detected a few times. The rearrangement joins TRBV6-5 to TRBJ2-2; 7 positions agree with TRBD2. There are 13 residues in the CDR3. The germline V gene encodes CDR1 MNHEY and CDR2 SVGAGI. Trimming at V came to 4 bases and at J to 5 bases, leaving 1 base not matched to a gene. The CDR3 DNA is TGTGCCAGCAGTTCCGGGGGGACCGGGGAGCTGTTTTTT. This gives the protein CASSSGGTGELFF.

V is TRBV6-1 and J is TRBJ2-3; unclear D gene. The ends were cut back, 6 bases at V and 0 bases at J, with 4 bases in the middle. The length of the CDR3 is 12 residues. Germline lookup yields CDR1 MNHNS and CDR2 SASEGT. The CDR3 spells CASSPSTDTQYF. The CDR3, as DNA: TGTGCCAGCAGCCCTAGCACAGATACGCAGTATTTT.

This clone was seen a few times. The V call is TRBV6-5, the J call TRBJ1-1, with TRBD1 as a possible D gene (5 bases). Per the germline V gene, CDR1 is MNHEY and CDR2 is SVGAGI. CDR3 size: 14 residues. V dropped 6 bases and J dropped 1 base, with 12 bases sitting between them. This CDR3 is CASRTGPRNTEAFF. The CDR3 bases are TGTGCCAGCAGAACGGGACCTAGGAACACTGAAGCTTTCTTT.

The rearrangement links TRBV15 to TRBJ2-6; D ambiguous. The CDR3 is 17 residues long. CDR1 is LNHNV and CDR2 is YYDKDF in the germline V gene (reference sequence). The V end was cut by 8 bases, the J end by 0 bases, with 17 bases between. The DNA of the CDR3 is TGTGCCACCCGATTAGAGACGCTTGCCTCTGGGGCCAACGTCCTGACTTTC. Its protein is CATRLETLASGANVLTF. The variable domain in full, with the rest retrieved from reference TRBV15 and TRBJ2-6, is DAMVIQNPRYQVTQFGKPVTLSCSQTLNHNVMYWYQQKSSQAPKLLFHYYDKDFNNEADTPDNFQSRRPNTSFCFLDIRSPGLGDTAMYLCATRLETLASGANVLTFGAGSRLTVL.

The rearrangement joins TRBV27 to TRBJ2-7, with D tentatively TRBD1 (6 bases). The CDR3 runs to 13 residues. Germline CDR1 MNHEY, CDR2 SMNVEV (reference sequence). V was trimmed by 7 bases and J by 0 bases, leaving 10 bases between them. In nucleotides, the CDR3 is TGTGCCAGCATGGACAGTCCCTCCTACGAGCAGTACTTC. This gives the protein CASMDSPSYEQYF.

This clone was counted at least ten times. The CDR3 is CASSPIGGRAVGHGYTF. The CDR3 DNA is TGTGCCAGTAGCCCCATAGGCGGCAGGGCGGTTGGTCATGGCTACACCTTC. The rearrangement uses TRBV19 and TRBJ1-2; perhaps TRBD1 as D (5 bases). The CDR3 is made up of 17 amino acids. The V and J ends lost 6 bases and 6 bases respectively, with 26 bases between them. Germline loops: CDR1 LNHDA, CDR2 SQIVND (reference sequence).

This clone was detected once. The chain uses TRBV27 and TRBJ1-2; unclear D gene. This CDR3 is built from 16 residues. V lost 0 bases and J 6 bases, leaving 17 bases between the germline ends. In germline, CDR1 is MNHEY, CDR2 SMNVEV (reference sequence). CDR3 in amino acids: CASSLSLKGWSNGYTF. Here the CDR3 DNA reads TGTGCCAGCAGTTTATCCTTGAAGGGCTGGTCGAATGGCTACACCTTC.

To note about this clone: Other DNA variants within this sample encode the same CDR3. The V and J genes are TRBV18 and TRBJ2-5; D remains unclear. Per germline, CDR1 KGHSH and CDR2 LQKENI. The CDR3 extends over 11 amino acids. The V and J ends lost 3 bases and 5 bases respectively, with 4 bases between them. The CDR3 here is CASSPEETQYF. In DNA, the CDR3 is TGTGCCAGCTCACCCGAGGAGACCCAGTACTTC.

This clone was counted a few times. The V and J genes are TRBV13 and TRBJ1-2, with no clear D. Deletions cut 3 bases from V and 2 bases from J, with 10 bases between. CDR3 length: 14 amino acids. Per the germline V gene, CDR1 is PRHDT and CDR2 is FYEKMQ (reference sequence). The DNA for the CDR3 is TGTGCCAGCAGCTTTGTCGGGCCGAACTATGGCTACACCTTC. Residues: CASSFVGPNYGYTF.

This sequence joins TRBV10-2 and TRBJ2-1, with 7 bases that match TRBD2. V lost 4 bases and J lost 9; bases outside the gene matches: 6. Germline loops: CDR1 WSHSY, CDR2 SAAADI. The CDR3 covers 13 residues. Here the CDR3 reads CASSGERGSEQFF. The CDR3 nucleotides read TGCGCCAGCAGTGGGGAGCGGGGCTCTGAGCAGTTCTTC.

The chain uses TRBV5-1 and TRBJ2-7; the match to TRBD1 covers 7 bases. This CDR3 has 16 residues. The germline V gene has CDR1 SGHRS and CDR2 YFSETQ. Trimming cost V 4 bases and J 4 bases; bases outside gene matches: 14. CDR3 residues: CASSTGTVSSGYEQYF. DNA for the CDR3: TGCGCCAGCAGCACCGGGACAGTCTCCTCCGGGTACGAGCAGTACTTC. Combining the CDR3 with reference TRBV5-1 and TRBJ2-7 gives the whole variable domain KAGVTQTPRYLIKTRGQQVTLSCSPISGHRSVSWYQQTPGQGLQFLFEYFSETQRNKGNFPGRFSGRQFSNSRSEMNVSTLELGDSALYLCASSTGTVSSGYEQYFGPGTRLTVT.

This sequence joins TRBV7-9 and TRBJ2-7; 7 nucleotides align to TRBD1. With V trimmed by 4 bases and J by 6 bases, 6 bases remained unmatched. This CDR3 is built from 13 residues. From germline, CDR1 is SEHNR and CDR2 FQNEAQ (reference sequence). For the CDR3, the DNA is TGTGCCAGCAGCTCTTCCCAGGGGGTCGAGCAGTACTTC. Its translation is CASSSSQGVEQYF.

This chain links TRBV27 with TRBJ2-3; perhaps D is TRBD1 or TRBD2 (5 bases each). The CDR3 extends over 16 amino acids. Germline CDR1 MNHEY, CDR2 SMNVEV (reference sequence). Trimming shortened V by 4 bases and J by 1 base, and 15 bases separated the two germline ends. The CDR3: CASSSPGRDGTDTQYF. CDR3 sequence (DNA): TGTGCCAGCAGTTCCCCCGGCAGGGACGGCACAGATACGCAGTATTTT.

This clone was counted a few times. The J gene is TRBJ2-3, the V gene TRBV11-2; D is ambiguous. The V and J ends lost 2 bases and 1 base respectively, with 19 bases between them. Germline V CDR1 and CDR2: SGHAT, FQNNGV. The CDR3 covers 18 residues. The CDR3 region is CASSLMGLEREGTDTQYF. The CDR3 DNA sequence: TGTGCCAGCAGCTTAATGGGCCTTGAAAGAGAGGGCACAGATACGCAGTATTTT. The variable domain in full, completed from reference TRBV11-2 and TRBJ2-3, reads EAGVAQSPRYKIIEKRQSVAFWCNPISGHATLYWYQQILGQGPKLLIQFQNNGVVDDSQLPKDRFSAERLKGVDSTLKIQPAKLEDSAVYLCASSLMGLEREGTDTQYFGPGTRLTVL.

The gene calls are TRBV13 and TRBJ2-7, with D unclear. The V end was cut by 3 bases, the J end by 0 bases, with 6 bases between. Germline CDR1 and CDR2: PRHDT and FYEKMQ (reference sequence). The CDR3 length is 13 residues. The CDR3 spells CASSFGTSYEQYF. The CDR3 bases are TGTGCCAGCAGCTTCGGCACCTCCTACGAGCAGTACTTC.

This clone was observed a handful of times. The rearrangement links TRBV14 to TRBJ1-1, with D possibly TRBD1 on 6 matching bases. CDR3 length equals 15 residues. The V gene lost 0 bases and the J gene lost 5 bases, with 13 bases spanning the gap. Germline V CDR1 and CDR2: SGHDN, FVKESK. The CDR3 spells CASSQDDQGWTEAFF. The CDR3, as DNA: TGTGCCAGCAGCCAAGATGATCAGGGGTGGACTGAAGCTTTCTTT.

The J gene is TRBJ1-1, the V gene TRBV6-5; the match to TRBD1 covers 9 bases. With V trimmed by 2 bases and J by 1 base, 2 bases remained unmatched. This CDR3 comprises 15 residues. Germline V gene lookup returns CDR1 MNHEY and CDR2 SVGAGI. The CDR3 nucleotides are TGTGCCAGCAGTTACGGGACAGGGTCGAACACTGAAGCTTTCTTT. Translation gives CASSYGTGSNTEAFF.

This chain uses TRBV13 with TRBJ2-2; D is undetermined. The V end lost 3 bases, the J end lost 7 bases, and 6 bases lay between the germline ends. The CDR3 consists of 12 residues. Germline V gene sequence: CDR1 PRHDT, CDR2 FYEKMQ (reference sequence). CDR3 loop: CASSLPRGELFF. CDR3 in DNA: TGTGCCAGCAGCTTGCCCCGCGGGGAGCTGTTTTTT.

The chain has TRBV27 and TRBJ2-1, with D uncertain. CDR3 length: 12 amino acids. V was trimmed by 5 bases and J by 1 base, leaving 3 bases between them. The V gene's germline CDR1 is MNHEY and CDR2 SMNVEV (reference sequence). Here the CDR3 DNA reads TGTGCCAGCAGTGGATCCTACAATGAGCAGTTCTTC. Residues: CASSGSYNEQFF.